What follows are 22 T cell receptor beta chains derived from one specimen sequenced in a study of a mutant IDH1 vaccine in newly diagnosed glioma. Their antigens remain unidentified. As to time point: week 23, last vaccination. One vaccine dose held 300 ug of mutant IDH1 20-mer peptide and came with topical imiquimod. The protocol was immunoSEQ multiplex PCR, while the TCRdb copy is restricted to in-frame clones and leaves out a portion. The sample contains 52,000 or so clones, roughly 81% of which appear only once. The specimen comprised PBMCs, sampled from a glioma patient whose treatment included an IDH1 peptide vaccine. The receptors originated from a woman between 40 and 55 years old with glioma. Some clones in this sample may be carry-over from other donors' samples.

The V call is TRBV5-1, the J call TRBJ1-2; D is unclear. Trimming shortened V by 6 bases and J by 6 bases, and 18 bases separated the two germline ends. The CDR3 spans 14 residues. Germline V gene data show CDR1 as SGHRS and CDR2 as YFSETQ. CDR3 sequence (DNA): TGCGCCAGCAACTCGGGAGGACCTATGCATGGCTACACCTTC. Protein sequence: CASNSGGPMHGYTF.

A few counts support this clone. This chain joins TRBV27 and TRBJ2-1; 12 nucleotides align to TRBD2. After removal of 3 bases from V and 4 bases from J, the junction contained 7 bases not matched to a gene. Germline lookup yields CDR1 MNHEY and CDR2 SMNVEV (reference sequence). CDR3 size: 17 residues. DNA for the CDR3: TGTGCCAGCAGTTTTCAGGGACTAGCGGGTGTTTACAATGAGCAGTTCTTC. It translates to CASSFQGLAGVYNEQFF.

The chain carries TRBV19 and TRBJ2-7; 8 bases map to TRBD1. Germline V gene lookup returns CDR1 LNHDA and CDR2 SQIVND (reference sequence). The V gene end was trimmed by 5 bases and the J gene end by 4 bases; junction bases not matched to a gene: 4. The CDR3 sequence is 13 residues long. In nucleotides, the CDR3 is TGTGCCAGTAGTTCGGACAGGGAATACGAGCAGTACTTC. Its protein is CASSSDREYEQYF.

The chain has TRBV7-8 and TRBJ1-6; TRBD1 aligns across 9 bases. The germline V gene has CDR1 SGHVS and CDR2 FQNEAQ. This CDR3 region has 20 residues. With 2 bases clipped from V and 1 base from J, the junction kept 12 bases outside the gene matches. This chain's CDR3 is CASSLTHRGRTGSYNSPLHF. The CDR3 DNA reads TGTGCCAGCAGCTTAACCCACAGGGGGCGCACAGGATCCTATAATTCACCCCTCCACTTT.

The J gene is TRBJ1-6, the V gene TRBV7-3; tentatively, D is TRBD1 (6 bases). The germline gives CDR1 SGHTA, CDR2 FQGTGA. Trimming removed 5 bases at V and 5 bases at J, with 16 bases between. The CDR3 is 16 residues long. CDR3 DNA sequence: TGTGCCAGCAGCCCCCAGGGGCCTGGAAATAATTCACCCCTCCACTTT. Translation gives CASSPQGPGNNSPLHF.

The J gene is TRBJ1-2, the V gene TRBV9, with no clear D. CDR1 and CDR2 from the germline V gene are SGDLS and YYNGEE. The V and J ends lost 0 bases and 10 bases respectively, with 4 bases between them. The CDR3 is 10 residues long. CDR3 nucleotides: TGTGCCAGCAGCGTAGTTTTCTACACCTTC. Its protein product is CASSVVFYTF.

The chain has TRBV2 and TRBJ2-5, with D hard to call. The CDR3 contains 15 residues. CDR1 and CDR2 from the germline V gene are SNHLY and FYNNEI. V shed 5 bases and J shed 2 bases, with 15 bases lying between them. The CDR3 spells CASSPRSGRQETQYF. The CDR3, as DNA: TGTGCCAGCAGTCCCAGGTCTGGGCGTCAAGAGACCCAGTACTTC.

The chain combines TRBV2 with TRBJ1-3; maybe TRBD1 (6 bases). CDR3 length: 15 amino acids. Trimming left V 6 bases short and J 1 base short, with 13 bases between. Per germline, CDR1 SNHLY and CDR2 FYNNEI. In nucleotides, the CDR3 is TGTGCCAGCAGCTCCTTTCAGGGGTCTGGAAACACCATATATTTT. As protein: CASSSFQGSGNTIYF. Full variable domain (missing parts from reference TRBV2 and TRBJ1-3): EPEVTQTPSHQVTQMGQEVILRCVPISNHLYFYWYRQILGQKVEFLVSFYNNEISEKSEIFDDQFSVERPDGSNFTLKIRSTKLEDSAMYFCASSSFQGSGNTIYFGEGSWLTVV.

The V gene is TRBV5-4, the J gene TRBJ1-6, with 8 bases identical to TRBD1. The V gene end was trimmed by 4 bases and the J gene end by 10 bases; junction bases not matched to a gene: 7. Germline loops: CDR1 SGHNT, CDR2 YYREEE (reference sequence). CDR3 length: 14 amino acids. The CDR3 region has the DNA TGTGCCAGCAGCCGGGACAGGCGGTGGTCACCCCTCCACTTT. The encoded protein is CASSRDRRWSPLHF.

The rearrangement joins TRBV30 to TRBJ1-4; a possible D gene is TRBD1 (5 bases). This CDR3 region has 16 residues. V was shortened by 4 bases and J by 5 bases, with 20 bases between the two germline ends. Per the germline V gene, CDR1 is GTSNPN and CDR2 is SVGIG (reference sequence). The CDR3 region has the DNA TGTGCCTGGAATCGGAATGGGGCCCAACTAAATGAAAAACTGTTTTTT. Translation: CAWNRNGAQLNEKLFF.

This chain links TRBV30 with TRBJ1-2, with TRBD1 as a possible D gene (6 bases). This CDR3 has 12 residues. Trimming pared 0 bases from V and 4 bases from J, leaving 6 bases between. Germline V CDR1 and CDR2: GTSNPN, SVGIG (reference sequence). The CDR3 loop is CAWSVGGYGYTF. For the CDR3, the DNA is TGTGCCTGGAGTGTAGGGGGCTATGGCTACACCTTC.

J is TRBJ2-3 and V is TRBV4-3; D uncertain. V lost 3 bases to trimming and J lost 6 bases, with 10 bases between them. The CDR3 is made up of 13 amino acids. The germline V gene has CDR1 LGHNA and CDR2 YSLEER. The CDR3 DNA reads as TGCGCCAGCAGCCACTTGAATGGCGATACGCAGTATTTT. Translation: CASSHLNGDTQYF.

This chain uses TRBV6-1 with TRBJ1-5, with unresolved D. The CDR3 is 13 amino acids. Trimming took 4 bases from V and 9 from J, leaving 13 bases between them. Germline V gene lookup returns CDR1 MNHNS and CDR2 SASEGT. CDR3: CASSVEGNGPQHF. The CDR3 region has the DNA TGTGCCAGCAGTGTGGAGGGAAACGGGCCCCAGCATTTT.

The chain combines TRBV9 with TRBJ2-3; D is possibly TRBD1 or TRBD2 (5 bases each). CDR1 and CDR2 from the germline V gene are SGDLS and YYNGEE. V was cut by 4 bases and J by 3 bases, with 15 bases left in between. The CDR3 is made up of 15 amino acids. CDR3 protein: CASSYRDGGTDTQYF. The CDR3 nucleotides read TGTGCCAGCAGCTACCGGGACGGCGGGACAGATACGCAGTATTTT.

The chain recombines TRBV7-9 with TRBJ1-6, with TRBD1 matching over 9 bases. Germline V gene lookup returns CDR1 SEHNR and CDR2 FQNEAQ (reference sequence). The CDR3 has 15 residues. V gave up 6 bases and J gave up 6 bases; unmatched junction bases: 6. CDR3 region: CASRWTGERNSPLHF. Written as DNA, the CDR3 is TGTGCCAGCAGGTGGACAGGGGAACGTAATTCACCCCTCCACTTT. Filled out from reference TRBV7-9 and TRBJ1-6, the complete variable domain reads DTGVSQNPRHKITKRGQNVTFRCDPISEHNRLYWYRQTLGQGPEFLTYFQNEAQLEKSRLLSDRFSAERPKGSFSTLEIQRTEQGDSAMYLCASRWTGERNSPLHFGNGTRLTVT.

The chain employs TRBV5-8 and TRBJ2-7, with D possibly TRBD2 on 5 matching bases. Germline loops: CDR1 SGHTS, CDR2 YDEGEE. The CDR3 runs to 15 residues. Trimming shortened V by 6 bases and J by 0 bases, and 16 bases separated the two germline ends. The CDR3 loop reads CASTPQDSRSYEQYF. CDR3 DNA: TGTGCCAGCACCCCCCAGGACTCCCGCTCCTACGAGCAGTACTTC.

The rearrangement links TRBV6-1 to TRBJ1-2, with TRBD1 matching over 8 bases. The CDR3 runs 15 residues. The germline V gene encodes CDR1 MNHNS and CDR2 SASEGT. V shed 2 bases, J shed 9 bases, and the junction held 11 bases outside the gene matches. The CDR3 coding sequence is TGTGCCAGCAGTGAATCCCCTGGACAGGGCGGGCGCTACACCTTC. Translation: CASSESPGQGGRYTF.

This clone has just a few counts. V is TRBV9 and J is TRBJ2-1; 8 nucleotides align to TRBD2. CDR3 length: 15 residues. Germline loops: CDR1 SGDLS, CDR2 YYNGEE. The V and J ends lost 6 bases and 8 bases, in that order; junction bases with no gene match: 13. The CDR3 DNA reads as TGTGCCAGCACCCCACACTCGGGGGGGGGATATGAGCAGTTCTTC. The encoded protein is CASTPHSGGGYEQFF.

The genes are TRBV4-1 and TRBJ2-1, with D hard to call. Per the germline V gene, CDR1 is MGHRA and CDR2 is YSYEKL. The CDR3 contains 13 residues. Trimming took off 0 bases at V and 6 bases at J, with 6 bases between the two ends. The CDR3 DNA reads TGCGCCAGCAGCCAAGAAGCCCCCAATGAGCAGTTCTTC. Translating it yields CASSQEAPNEQFF.

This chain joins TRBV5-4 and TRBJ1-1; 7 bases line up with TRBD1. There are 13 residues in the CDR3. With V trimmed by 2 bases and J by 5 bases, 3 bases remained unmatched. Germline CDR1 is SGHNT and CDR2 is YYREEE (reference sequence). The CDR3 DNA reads TGTGCCAGCAGCTTCTACAGGGGTACTGAAGCTTTCTTT. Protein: CASSFYRGTEAFF. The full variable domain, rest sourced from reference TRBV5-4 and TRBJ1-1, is ETGVTQSPTHLIKTRGQQVTLRCSSQSGHNTVSWYQQALGQGPQFIFQYYREEENGRGNFPPRFSGLQFPNYSSELNVNALELDDSALYLCASSFYRGTEAFFGQGTRLTVV.

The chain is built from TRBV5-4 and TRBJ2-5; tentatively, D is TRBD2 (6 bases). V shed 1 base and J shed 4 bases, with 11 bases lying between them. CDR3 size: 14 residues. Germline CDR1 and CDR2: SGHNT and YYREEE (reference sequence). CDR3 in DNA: TGTGCCAGCAGCTTGCCGGGAGAGGTAGAGACCCAGTACTTC. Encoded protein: CASSLPGEVETQYF.

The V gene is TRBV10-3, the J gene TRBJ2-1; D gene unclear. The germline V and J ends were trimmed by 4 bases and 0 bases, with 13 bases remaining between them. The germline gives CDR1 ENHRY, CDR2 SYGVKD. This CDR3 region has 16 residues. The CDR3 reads CAISGTGLSSYNEQFF. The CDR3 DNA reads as TGTGCCATCAGTGGGACGGGCCTGAGCTCCTACAATGAGCAGTTCTTC.